These 2 T cell receptor beta chains came from one sample sequenced in a study of T cells after yellow fever vaccination. From the 5' RACE reads, TCRdb called clonotypes with MiXCR, one entry per CDR3 protein. The sample carries hundreds of thousands of distinct CDR3 sequences, about 14% recorded once. The sequencing used PBMCs, collected on the day of the yellow fever booster vaccination. These receptors originate from a man younger than 40 who received the YFV17D yellow fever vaccine.

V and J are TRBV19 and TRBJ2-1, with D perhaps TRBD1 (5 bases). This CDR3 has 15 amino acids. Per the germline V gene, CDR1 is LNHDA and CDR2 is SQIVND (reference sequence). Trimming stripped 6 bases from V and 2 bases from J, with 14 bases between. CDR3 residues: CASSLPPGTYNEQFF. The DNA of the CDR3 is TGTGCCAGTAGCCTCCCCCCAGGGACCTACAATGAGCAGTTCTTC.

This clonotype was detected a few times. The V call is TRBV29-1, the J call TRBJ2-7; D may be TRBD1 (5 bases). V gave up 4 bases and J gave up 5 bases, with 12 bases separating them. From germline, CDR1 is SQVTM and CDR2 ANQGSEA. The CDR3 spans 12 residues. The CDR3 here is CSVVPQGDEQYF. CDR3 DNA sequence: TGCAGCGTTGTCCCCCAGGGTGACGAGCAGTACTTC.